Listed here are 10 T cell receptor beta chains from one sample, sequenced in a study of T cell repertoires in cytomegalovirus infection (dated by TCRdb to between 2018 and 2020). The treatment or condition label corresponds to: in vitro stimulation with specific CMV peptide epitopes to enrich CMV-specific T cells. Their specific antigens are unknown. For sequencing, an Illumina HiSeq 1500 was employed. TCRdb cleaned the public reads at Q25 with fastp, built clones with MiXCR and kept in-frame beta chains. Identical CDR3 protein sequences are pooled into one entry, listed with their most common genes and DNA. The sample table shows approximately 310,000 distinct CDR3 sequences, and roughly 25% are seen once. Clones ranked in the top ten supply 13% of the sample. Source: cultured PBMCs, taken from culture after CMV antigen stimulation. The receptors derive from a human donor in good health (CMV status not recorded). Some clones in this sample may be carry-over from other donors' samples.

The CDR3 DNA is TGTGCCAGCAGCTTAGGCCTGAGGAGCCAAGAGACCCAGTACTTC. Amino acids: CASSLGLRSQETQYF. The chain recombines TRBV11-2 with TRBJ2-5, with no clear D. There are 15 residues in the CDR3. The germline V gene has CDR1 SGHAT and CDR2 FQNNGV. V was shortened by 1 base and J by 1 base, with 10 bases between the two germline ends. Together with reference TRBV11-2 and TRBJ2-5, the CDR3 gives the full variable domain: EAGVAQSPRYKIIEKRQSVAFWCNPISGHATLYWYQQILGQGPKLLIQFQNNGVVDDSQLPKDRFSAERLKGVDSTLKIQPAKLEDSAVYLCASSLGLRSQETQYFGPGTRLLVL.

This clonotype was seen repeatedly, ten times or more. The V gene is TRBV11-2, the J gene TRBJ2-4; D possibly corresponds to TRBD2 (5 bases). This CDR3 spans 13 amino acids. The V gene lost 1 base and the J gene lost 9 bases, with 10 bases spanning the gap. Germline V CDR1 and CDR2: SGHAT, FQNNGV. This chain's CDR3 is CASSLGGASIQYF. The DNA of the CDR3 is TGTGCCAGCAGCTTAGGGGGAGCCAGCATTCAGTACTTC.

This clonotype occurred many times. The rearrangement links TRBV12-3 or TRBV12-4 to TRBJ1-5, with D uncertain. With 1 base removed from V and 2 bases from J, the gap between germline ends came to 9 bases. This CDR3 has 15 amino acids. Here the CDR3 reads CASSLVAGGNQPQHF. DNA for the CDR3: TGTGCCAGCAGTTTAGTGGCAGGCGGCAATCAGCCCCAGCATTTT.

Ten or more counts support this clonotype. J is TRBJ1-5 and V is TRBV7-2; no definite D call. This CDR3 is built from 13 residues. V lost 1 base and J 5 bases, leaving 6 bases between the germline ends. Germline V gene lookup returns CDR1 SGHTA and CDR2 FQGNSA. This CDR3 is CASSLVGDQPQHF. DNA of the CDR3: TGTGCCAGCAGCTTAGTTGGGGATCAGCCCCAGCATTTT.

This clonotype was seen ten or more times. The CDR3 DNA reads TGTGCCAGCAGCTCCGGACAGGGCAGCTACACCTTC. It translates to CASSSGQGSYTF. The chain has TRBV7-9 and TRBJ1-2, with TRBD1 matching over 8 bases. This CDR3 has 12 amino acids. From germline, CDR1 is SEHNR and CDR2 FQNEAQ (reference sequence). The V segment lost 4 bases and the J segment 9 bases; nucleotides outside the gene matches: 4.

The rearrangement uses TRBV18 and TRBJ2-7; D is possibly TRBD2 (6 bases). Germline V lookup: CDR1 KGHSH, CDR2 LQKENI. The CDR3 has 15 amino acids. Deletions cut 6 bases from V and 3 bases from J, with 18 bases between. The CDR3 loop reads CASSQDAGTGYEQYV. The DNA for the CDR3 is TGTGCCAGCTCGCAGGATGCGGGGACGGGCTACGAGCAGTACGTC.

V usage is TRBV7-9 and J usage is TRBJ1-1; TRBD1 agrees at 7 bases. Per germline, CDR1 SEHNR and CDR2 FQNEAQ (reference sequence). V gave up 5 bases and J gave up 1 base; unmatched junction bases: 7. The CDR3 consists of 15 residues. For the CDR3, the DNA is TGTGCCAGCAGCCGACCGGGACAGCCGAACACTGAAGCTTTCTTT. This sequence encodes CASSRPGQPNTEAFF.

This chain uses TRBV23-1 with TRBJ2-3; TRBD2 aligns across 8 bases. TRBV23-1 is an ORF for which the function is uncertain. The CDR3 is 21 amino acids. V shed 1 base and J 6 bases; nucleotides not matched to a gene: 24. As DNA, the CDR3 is TGCGCCAGCAGTCAATTGAGGACTTGCTTTAGGCCGGGAGGGCCAGAGGATACGCAGTATTTT. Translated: CASSQLRTCFRPGGPEDTQYF.

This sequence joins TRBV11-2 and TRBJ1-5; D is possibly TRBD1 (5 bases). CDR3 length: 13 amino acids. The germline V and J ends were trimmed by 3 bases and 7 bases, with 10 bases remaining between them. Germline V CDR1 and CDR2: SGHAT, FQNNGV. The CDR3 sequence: CASSLGLRQPQHF. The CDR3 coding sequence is TGTGCCAGCAGCTTGGGACTCCGCCAGCCCCAGCATTTT. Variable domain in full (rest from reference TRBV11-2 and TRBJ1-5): EAGVAQSPRYKIIEKRQSVAFWCNPISGHATLYWYQQILGQGPKLLIQFQNNGVVDDSQLPKDRFSAERLKGVDSTLKIQPAKLEDSAVYLCASSLGLRQPQHFGDGTRLSIL.

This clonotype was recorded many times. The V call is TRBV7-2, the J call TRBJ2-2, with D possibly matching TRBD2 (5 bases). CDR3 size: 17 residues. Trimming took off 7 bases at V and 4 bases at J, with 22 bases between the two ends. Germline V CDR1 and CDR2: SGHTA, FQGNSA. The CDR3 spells CASIYDPQVAGTGELFF. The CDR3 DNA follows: TGTGCCAGCATCTATGACCCCCAGGTGGCGGGCACCGGGGAGCTGTTTTTT.